This is a list of T cell receptor beta chains from one sample in a study of regulatory T cells in long-lasting Graves disease. Each CDR3 protein gets one entry after TCRdb re-called the multiplex PCR reads with MiXCR. The repertoire consists of more than 300,000 distinct CDR3 sequences, with about 16% occurring once and the leading ten covering around 20%. The sample also formed part of further work on T cells in Graves' hyperthyroidism and ophthalmopathy.

This specimen consisted of peripheral blood mononuclear cells (PBMCs), obtained at new diagnosis, from a patient treated with antithyroid drugs. The origin of the receptors is a woman younger than 30 with Graves disease. Both conserved end residues are part of each CDR3. The order of the fields is J gene, V gene, CDR3 protein.

J gene: TRBJ2-1; V gene: TRBV6-2/TRBV6-3; CDR3 protein: CASSEGWEGDLYNEQFF
J gene: TRBJ1-1; V gene: TRBV19; CDR3 protein: CASIRDRVNTEAFF
J gene: TRBJ1-2; V gene: TRBV12-5; CDR3 protein: CASGLGSGSDGYTF
J gene: TRBJ2-2; V gene: TRBV10-3; CDR3 protein: CAIGGGTGITGELFF
J gene: TRBJ1-2; V gene: TRBV20-1; CDR3 protein: CSARRGDYGYTF
J gene: TRBJ1-5; V gene: TRBV28; CDR3 protein: CASRPLDSVSSGNQPQHF
J gene: TRBJ2-2; V gene: TRBV6-1; CDR3 protein: CASSGTSGTRAGELFF
J gene: TRBJ2-5; V gene: TRBV20-1; CDR3 protein: CSAATSGGLQETQYF
J gene: TRBJ1-1; V gene: TRBV25-1; CDR3 protein: CASRGGGGTEAFF
J gene: TRBJ2-2; V gene: TRBV2; CDR3 protein: CASTGTGGGGTGELFF
J gene: TRBJ2-7; V gene: TRBV5-1; CDR3 protein: CASSFGTDYYEQYF
J gene: TRBJ1-3; V gene: TRBV5-5; CDR3 protein: CASSLAGPLSGNTIYF
J gene: TRBJ1-1; V gene: TRBV4-3; CDR3 protein: CASSQPRMTGGTEAFF
J gene: TRBJ1-1; V gene: TRBV19; CDR3 protein: CASSIDTGTDTEAFF
J gene: TRBJ1-2; V gene: TRBV7-9; CDR3 protein: CASSVRESEDGYTF
J gene: TRBJ2-5; V gene: TRBV12-3/TRBV12-4; CDR3 protein: CASSSLVGGQGTQYF
J gene: TRBJ1-1; V gene: TRBV2; CDR3 protein: CASSVRGVNTEAFF
J gene: TRBJ2-7; V gene: TRBV6-2/TRBV6-3; CDR3 protein: CASSEDRLARGEQYF